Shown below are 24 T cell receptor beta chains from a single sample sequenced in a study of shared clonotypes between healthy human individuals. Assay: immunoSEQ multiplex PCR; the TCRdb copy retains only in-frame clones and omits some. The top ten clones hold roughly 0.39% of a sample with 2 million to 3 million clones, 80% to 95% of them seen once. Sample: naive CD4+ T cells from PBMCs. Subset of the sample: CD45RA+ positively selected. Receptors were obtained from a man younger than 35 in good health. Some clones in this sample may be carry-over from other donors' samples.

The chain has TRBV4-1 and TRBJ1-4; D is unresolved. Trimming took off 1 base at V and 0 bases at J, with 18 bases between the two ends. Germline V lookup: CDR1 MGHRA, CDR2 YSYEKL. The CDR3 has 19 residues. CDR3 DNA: TGCGCCAGCAGCCAAGGGACCCTTATCCCCGGAACAACTAATGAAAAACTGTTTTTT. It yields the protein CASSQGTLIPGTTNEKLFF.

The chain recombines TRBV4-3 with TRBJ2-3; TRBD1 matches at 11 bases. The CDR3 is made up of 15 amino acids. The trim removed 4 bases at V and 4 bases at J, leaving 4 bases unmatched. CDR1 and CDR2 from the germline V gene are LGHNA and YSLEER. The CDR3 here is CASSRGTGGPDTQYF. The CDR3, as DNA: TGCGCCAGCAGCCGAGGGACAGGGGGTCCAGATACGCAGTATTTT.

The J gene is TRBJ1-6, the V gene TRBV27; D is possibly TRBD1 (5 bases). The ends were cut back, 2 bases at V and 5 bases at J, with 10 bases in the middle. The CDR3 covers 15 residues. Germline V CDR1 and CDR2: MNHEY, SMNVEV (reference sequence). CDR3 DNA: TGTGCCAGCAGTTTACGCAGGGAGGATAATTCACCCCTCCACTTT. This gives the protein CASSLRREDNSPLHF.

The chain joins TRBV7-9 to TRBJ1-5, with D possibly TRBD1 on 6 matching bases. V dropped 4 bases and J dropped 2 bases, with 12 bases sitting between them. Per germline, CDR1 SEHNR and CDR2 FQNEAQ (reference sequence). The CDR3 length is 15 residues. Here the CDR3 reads CASSSPGGGNQPQHF. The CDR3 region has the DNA TGTGCCAGCAGCTCCCCGGGGGGCGGCAATCAGCCCCAGCATTTT.

CDR3 sequence (DNA): TGTGCCAGTAGTGGGAGGACAGGGGATGGCTACACCTTC. This codes for CASSGRTGDGYTF. The chain carries TRBV19 and TRBJ1-2, with TRBD1 matching over 9 bases. J lost 6 bases, V lost 5 bases, and 4 bases had no gene match. The germline CDR1 and CDR2 sequences are LNHDA and SQIVND (reference sequence). The CDR3 runs to 13 residues.

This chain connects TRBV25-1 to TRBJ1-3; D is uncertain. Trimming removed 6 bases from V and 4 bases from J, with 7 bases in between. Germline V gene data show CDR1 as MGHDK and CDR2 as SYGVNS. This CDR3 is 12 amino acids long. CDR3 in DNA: TGTGCCAGCAGGCCCTCGGGAAACACCATATATTTT. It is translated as CASRPSGNTIYF. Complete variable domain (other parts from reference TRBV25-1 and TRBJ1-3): EADIYQTPRYLVIGTGKKITLECSQTMGHDKMYWYQQDPGMELHLIHYSYGVNSTEKGDLSSESTVSRIRTEHFPLTLESARPSHTSQYLCASRPSGNTIYFGEGSWLTVV.

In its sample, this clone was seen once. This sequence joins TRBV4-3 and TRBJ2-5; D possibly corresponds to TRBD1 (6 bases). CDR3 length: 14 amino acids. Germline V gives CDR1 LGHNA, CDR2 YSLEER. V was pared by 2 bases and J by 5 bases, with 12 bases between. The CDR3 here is CASSQSGDWETQYF. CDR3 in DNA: TGCGCCAGCAGCCAATCAGGGGATTGGGAGACCCAGTACTTC.

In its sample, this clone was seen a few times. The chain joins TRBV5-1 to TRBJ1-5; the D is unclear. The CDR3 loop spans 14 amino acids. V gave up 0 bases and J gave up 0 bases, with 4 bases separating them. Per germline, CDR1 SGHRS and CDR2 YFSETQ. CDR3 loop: CASSLEASNQPQHF. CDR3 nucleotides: TGCGCCAGCAGCTTGGAGGCTAGCAATCAGCCCCAGCATTTT.

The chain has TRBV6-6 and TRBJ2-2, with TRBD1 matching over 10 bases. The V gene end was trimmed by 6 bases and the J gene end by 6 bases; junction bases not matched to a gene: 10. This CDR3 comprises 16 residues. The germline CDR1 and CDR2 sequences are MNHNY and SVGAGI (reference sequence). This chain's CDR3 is CASSHRPDRGAGELFF. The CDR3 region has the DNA TGTGCCAGCAGCCACCGCCCGGACAGGGGGGCCGGGGAGCTGTTTTTT.

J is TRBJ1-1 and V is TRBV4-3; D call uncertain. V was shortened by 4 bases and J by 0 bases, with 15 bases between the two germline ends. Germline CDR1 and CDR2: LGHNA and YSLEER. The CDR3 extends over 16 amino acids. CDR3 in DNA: TGCGCCAGCAGCCGTGACTGGGCTGGAATGAACACTGAAGCTTTCTTT. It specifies CASSRDWAGMNTEAFF.

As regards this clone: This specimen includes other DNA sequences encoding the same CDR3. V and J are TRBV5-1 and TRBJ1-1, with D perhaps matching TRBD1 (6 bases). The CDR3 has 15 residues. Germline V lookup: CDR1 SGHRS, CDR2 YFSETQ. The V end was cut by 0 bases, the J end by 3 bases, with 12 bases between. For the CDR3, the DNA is TGCGCCAGCAGCTTGGCCGGACAGACCTACACTGAAGCTTTCTTT. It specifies CASSLAGQTYTEAFF.

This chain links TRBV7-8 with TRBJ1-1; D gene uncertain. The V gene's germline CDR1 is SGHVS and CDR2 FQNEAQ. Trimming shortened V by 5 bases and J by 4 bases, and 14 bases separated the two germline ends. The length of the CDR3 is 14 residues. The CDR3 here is CASSPQRMVTEAFF. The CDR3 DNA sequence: TGTGCCAGCAGCCCGCAGAGGATGGTCACTGAAGCTTTCTTT.

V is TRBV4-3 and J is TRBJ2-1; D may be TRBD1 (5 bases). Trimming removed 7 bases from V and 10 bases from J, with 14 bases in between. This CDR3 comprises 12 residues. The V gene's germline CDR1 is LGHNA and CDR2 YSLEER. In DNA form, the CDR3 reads TGCGCCAGCACCTCCAGTGCAGGGGAGCAGTTCTTC. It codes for CASTSSAGEQFF.

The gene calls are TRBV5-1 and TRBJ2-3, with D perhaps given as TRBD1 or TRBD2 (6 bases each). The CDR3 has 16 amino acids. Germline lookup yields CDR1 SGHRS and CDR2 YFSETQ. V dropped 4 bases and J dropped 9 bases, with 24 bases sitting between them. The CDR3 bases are TGCGCCAGCAGCAAAAGGACTACAGGGCTGGGTCAGACGCAGTATTTT. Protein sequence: CASSKRTTGLGQTQYF.

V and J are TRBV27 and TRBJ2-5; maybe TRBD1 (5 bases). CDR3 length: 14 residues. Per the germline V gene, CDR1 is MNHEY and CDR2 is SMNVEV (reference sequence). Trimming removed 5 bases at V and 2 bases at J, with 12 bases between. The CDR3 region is CASSARAGQETQYF. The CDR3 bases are TGTGCCAGCAGTGCTAGAGCAGGGCAAGAGACCCAGTACTTC.

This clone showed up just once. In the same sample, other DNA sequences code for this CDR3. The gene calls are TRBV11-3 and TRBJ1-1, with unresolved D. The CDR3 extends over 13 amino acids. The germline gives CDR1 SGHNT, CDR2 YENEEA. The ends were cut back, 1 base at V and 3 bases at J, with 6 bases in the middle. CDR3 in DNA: TGTGCCAGCAGCTTAGGTAGATACACTGAAGCTTTCTTT. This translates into CASSLGRYTEAFF.

The CDR3 is CASSLDRQGSGELFF. As DNA, the CDR3 is TGTGCCAGCAGCTTAGACAGACAGGGGAGCGGGGAGCTGTTTTTT. J is TRBJ2-2 and V is TRBV7-9; 8 bases align to TRBD1. V gave up 1 base and J gave up 7 bases; unmatched junction bases: 5. CDR1 and CDR2 (germline): SEHNR, FQNEAQ (reference sequence). This CDR3 is built from 15 residues.

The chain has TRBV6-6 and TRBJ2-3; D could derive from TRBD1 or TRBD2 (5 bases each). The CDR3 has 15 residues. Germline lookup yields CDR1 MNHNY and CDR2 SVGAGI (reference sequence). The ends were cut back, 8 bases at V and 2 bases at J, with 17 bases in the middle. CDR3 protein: CASQRGSPLTDTQYF. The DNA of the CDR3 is TGTGCCAGCCAACGGGGCTCCCCACTCACAGATACGCAGTATTTT.

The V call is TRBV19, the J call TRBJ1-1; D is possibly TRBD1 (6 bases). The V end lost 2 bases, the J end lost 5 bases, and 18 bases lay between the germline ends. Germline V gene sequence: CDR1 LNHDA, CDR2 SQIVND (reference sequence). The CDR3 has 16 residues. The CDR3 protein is CASSILRTAPETEAFF. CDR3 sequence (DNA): TGTGCCAGTAGTATACTTCGGACAGCCCCCGAAACTGAAGCTTTCTTT.

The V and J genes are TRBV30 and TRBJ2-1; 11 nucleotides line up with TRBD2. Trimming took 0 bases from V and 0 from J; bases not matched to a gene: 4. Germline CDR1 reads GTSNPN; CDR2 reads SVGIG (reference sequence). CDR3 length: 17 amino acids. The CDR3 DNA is TGTGCCTGGAGTGTGTTACTAGCGGGGGACTCCTACAATGAGCAGTTCTTC. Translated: CAWSVLLAGDSYNEQFF.

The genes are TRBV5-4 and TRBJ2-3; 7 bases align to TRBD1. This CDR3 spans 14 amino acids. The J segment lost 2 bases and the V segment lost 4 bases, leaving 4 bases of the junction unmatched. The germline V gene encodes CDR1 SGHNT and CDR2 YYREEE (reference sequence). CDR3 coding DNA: TGTGCCAGCAGCGGACAGGCCTCCACAGATACGCAGTATTTT. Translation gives CASSGQASTDTQYF.

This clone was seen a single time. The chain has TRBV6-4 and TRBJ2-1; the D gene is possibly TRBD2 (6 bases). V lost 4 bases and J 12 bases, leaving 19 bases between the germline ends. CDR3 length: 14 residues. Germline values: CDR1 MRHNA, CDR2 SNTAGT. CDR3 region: CASSASGFLGGQFF. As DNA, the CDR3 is TGTGCCAGCAGTGCGAGCGGGTTCTTAGGAGGGCAGTTCTTC.

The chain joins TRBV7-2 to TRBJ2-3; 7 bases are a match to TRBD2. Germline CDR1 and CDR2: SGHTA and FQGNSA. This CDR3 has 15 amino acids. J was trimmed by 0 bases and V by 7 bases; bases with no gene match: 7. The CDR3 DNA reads TGTGCCAGCACCTCGGGGGGAGGGAGCACAGATACGCAGTATTTT. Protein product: CASTSGGGSTDTQYF.

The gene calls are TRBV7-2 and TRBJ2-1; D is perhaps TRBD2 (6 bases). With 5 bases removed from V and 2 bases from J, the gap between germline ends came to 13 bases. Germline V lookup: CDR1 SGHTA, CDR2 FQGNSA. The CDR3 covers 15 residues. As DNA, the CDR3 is TGTGCCAGCAGCCCGGGACTTGAAGCCTACAATGAGCAGTTCTTC. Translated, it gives CASSPGLEAYNEQFF.